Listed below are T cell receptor beta chains from one sample, sequenced in a study of early T cells in non-severe SARS-CoV-2 infection. TCRdb processed the 5' RACE reads anew with MiXCR; each CDR3 protein has one entry. The sample holds about 61,000 distinct CDR3 sequences, 8% to 10% seen once. The specimen sequenced was whole blood. The origin of the receptors is an adult who was a healthcare worker with PCR-confirmed SARS-CoV-2 infection or an uninfected control (not recorded which). Each CDR3 is given with its conserved first and last residue. The D gene is left open where the match is weak. A clone size is listed for some rows: how often the clone was seen (once, few, many), or a class if it is expanded.

>TRBJ1-1|few|TRBV4-1|TRBD1
TGCGCCAGCAGCCCACCTACAGGGGCCACTGAAGCTTTCTTT
CASSPPTGATEAFF
>TRBJ2-1|few|TRBV5-4|NA
TGTGCCAGCAGCTTGGGGCTAGATCGGAATGAGCAGTTCTTC
CASSLGLDRNEQFF
>TRBJ2-5|many|TRBV11-2|NA
TGTGCCAGCAGCTTAGATTTGGGGTCGGAGACCCAGTACTTC
CASSLDLGSETQYF
>TRBJ1-4|few|TRBV5-1|NA
TGCGCCAGCAGCCCTGGGACCTCTTTTAGAGGAGCTAATGAAAAACTGTTTTTT
CASSPGTSFRGANEKLFF
>TRBJ2-1|many|TRBV6-6|NA
TGTGCCAGCAGTTATACGGGGACACAACGGGGCTACAATGAGCAGTTCTTC
CASSYTGTQRGYNEQFF
>TRBJ1-1|NA|TRBV27|TRBD1
TGTGCCAGCAGTTATACAGGGGGCAACACTGAAGCTTTCTTT
CASSYTGGNTEAFF
>TRBJ1-1|NA|TRBV19|NA
TGTGCCAGTAGTATACCCCGGAGGCTGAACACTGAAGCTTTCTTT
CASSIPRRLNTEAFF
>TRBJ2-2|few|TRBV14|NA
TGTGCCAGCAGCCAAGACACAGGGTTGCGCGGGGAGCTGTTTTTT
CASSQDTGLRGELFF
>TRBJ2-3|NA|TRBV19|TRBD2
TGTGCCAGTAGTTTTCAAGGACTAGCGACCACAGATACGCAGTATTTT
CASSFQGLATTDTQYF
>TRBJ1-4|many|TRBV21-1|NA
TGTGCCAGCACCCTACGGCGCGCGGGTTGTGAAAAACTGTTTTTT
CASTLRRAGCEKLFF
>TRBJ2-3|NA|TRBV5-1|NA
TGCGCCAGCAGCTTGGGGGCAGGTTCTAGCACAGATACGCAGTATTTT
CASSLGAGSSTDTQYF
>TRBJ2-3|many|TRBV20-1|TRBD1
TGCAGTGCTAGACAGGGGGCAATTTTAGCAGATACGCAGTATTTT
CSARQGAILADTQYF
>TRBJ2-2|NA|TRBV14|NA
TGTGCCAGCAGCCAAGTTGGTCCGTTCGGGGAGCTGTTTTTT
CASSQVGPFGELFF
>TRBJ2-2|many|TRBV27|NA
TGTGCCAGCAGTTTACGGGGGACCGGGGAGCTGTTTTTT
CASSLRGTGELFF
>TRBJ2-2|NA|TRBV6-5|NA
TGTGCCAGCAGTTACTTATCAGACCCGGCGGCCGGGGAGCTGTTTTTT
CASSYLSDPAAGELFF
>TRBJ1-1|NA|TRBV2|NA
TGTGCCAGCGGGCAACGACGCGGGAACACTGAAGCTTTCTTT
CASGQRRGNTEAFF
>TRBJ2-1|NA|TRBV6-6|TRBD1
TGTGCCAGCAGGCCTACCGGGACAGGGAGGAATGAGCAGTTCTTC
CASRPTGTGRNEQFF
>TRBJ2-1|NA|TRBV6-5|TRBD2
TGTGCCAGCAGTTACGTAGCGGGGGTCATGAATGAGCAGTTCTTC
CASSYVAGVMNEQFF
>TRBJ1-1|many|TRBV6-5|NA
TGTGCCAGCAGCCCACCGGGACGGACGAACACTGAAGTTTTCTTT
CASSPPGRTNTEVFF
>TRBJ1-5|few|TRBV20-1|NA
TGCAGTGCTAGAGATCCGCGGGGTACGAGCAATCAGCCCCAGCATTTT
CSARDPRGTSNQPQHF
>TRBJ1-6|few|TRBV18|NA
TGTGCCAGCCACAAAAGTCCGGGGGAATATAATTCACCCCTCCACTTT
CASHKSPGEYNSPLHF
>TRBJ2-2|few|TRBV5-1|NA
TGCGCCAGCAGCTTCCTGGCTCACACCGGGGAGCTGTTTTTT
CASSFLAHTGELFF
>TRBJ1-1|NA|TRBV6-2/TRBV6-3|NA
TGTGCCAGCAGTCACGCCGGGACGGGCGGGACTGAAGCTTTCTTT
CASSHAGTGGTEAFF
>TRBJ1-2|few|TRBV25-1|NA
TGTGCCAGCAGTGATCCCCCCACGCTCGGGGGTCCTGGCTACACCTTC
CASSDPPTLGGPGYTF
>TRBJ2-5|few|TRBV5-4|NA
TGTGCCAGCTCAGGGGGGGGGCAAGAGACCCAGTACTTC
CASSGGGQETQYF
>TRBJ1-6|few|TRBV20-1|NA
TGCAGTGCTAGAGATGGAAGTGGTACTAATTCACCCCTCCACTTT
CSARDGSGTNSPLHF
>TRBJ2-2|many|TRBV29-1|TRBD2
TGCAGCGTTGCTAGCGGGGTCTCCACCGGGGAGCTGTTTTTT
CSVASGVSTGELFF
>TRBJ2-1|few|TRBV5-1|NA
TGCGCCAGCAGCTTTAGAGGTGAGCAGTTCTTC
CASSFRGEQFF
>TRBJ1-5|few|TRBV20-1|NA
TGCAGTGCTAGAGGGCAGCTTGATCAGCCCCAGCATTTT
CSARGQLDQPQHF
>TRBJ2-3|few|TRBV9|NA
TGTGCCAGCAGCGTAGGGGACCGGCAGGGTTTGGGCACAGATACGCAGTATTTT
CASSVGDRQGLGTDTQYF
>TRBJ1-1|many|TRBV18|NA
TGTGCCAGCTCACCTCCCCTCCGAGGCCGGAACACTGAAGCTTTCTTT
CASSPPLRGRNTEAFF
>TRBJ1-5|NA|TRBV5-5|TRBD1
TGTGCCAGCAGCACTGGACAGGGATCCGCGGATCAGCCCCAGCATTTT
CASSTGQGSADQPQHF
>TRBJ1-2|few|TRBV5-1|NA
TGCGCCAGCAGCTTGGAGGTGGGGGATATTAACTATGGCTACACCTTC
CASSLEVGDINYGYTF
>TRBJ2-3|NA|TRBV30|NA
TGTGCCTGGAGTCGGCAAGGTGATACGCAGTATTTT
CAWSRQGDTQYF
>TRBJ1-2|few|TRBV20-1|NA
TGCAGTGCTAGACACCGGGGACTGTTTAGCTACACCTTC
CSARHRGLFSYTF
>TRBJ1-1|NA|TRBV6-6|NA
TGTGCCAGCGGGACAACTATCGACACTGAAGCTTTCTTT
CASGTTIDTEAFF
>TRBJ1-3|NA|TRBV11-2|TRBD1
TGTGCCAGCAGCCCATCAGGGGGTACTGGAAACACCATATATTTT
CASSPSGGTGNTIYF
>TRBJ1-4|NA|TRBV19|TRBD1
TGTGCCAGTAGTAACGTTCTGGGGACAGGGGACGAAAAACTGTTTTTT
CASSNVLGTGDEKLFF
>TRBJ2-5|few|TRBV4-2|NA
TGTGCCAGCAGCCCGGGCCGACGCGGGGAGACCCAGTACTTC
CASSPGRRGETQYF
>TRBJ2-6|few|TRBV5-6|NA
TGTGCCAGCAGCTTGGATGGGGAACCTGTGACTGGGGCCAACGTCCTGACTTTC
CASSLDGEPVTGANVLTF
>TRBJ1-2|few|TRBV2|TRBD1
TGTGCCAGCAGTAAAGACAGGGGAGGCTATGGCTACACCTTC
CASSKDRGGYGYTF
>TRBJ2-3|many|TRBV6-1|TRBD2
TGTGCCAGCAGGGCAACTAGCGTTATGGCAGATACGCAGTATTTT
CASRATSVMADTQYF
>TRBJ2-5|few|TRBV7-3|TRBD2
TGTGCCAGCAGCTCCGTAGCGGGGGGGCAGGAGACCCAGTACTTC
CASSSVAGGQETQYF
>TRBJ1-5|many|TRBV12-3/TRBV12-4|TRBD1
TGTGCCAGCAGTCTGGGGGACAGGAGGGGCAATCAGCCCCAGCATTTT
CASSLGDRRGNQPQHF
>TRBJ2-1|NA|TRBV29-1|NA
TGCAGCGTTGGGTCGGTGGGTAGTATGTATGAGCAGTTCTTC
CSVGSVGSMYEQFF
>TRBJ2-1|few|TRBV24-1|NA
TGTGCCACCAGTGATCGGGGGGCGAGCTCCTACAATGAGCAGTTCTTC
CATSDRGASSYNEQFF
>TRBJ2-6|many|TRBV12-3/TRBV12-4|NA
TGTGCCAGCAGTTTAGAGGGCTCTGGGGCCAACGTCCTGACTTTC
CASSLEGSGANVLTF
>TRBJ1-1|NA|TRBV3-1|TRBD1
TGTGCCAGCAGCTGGAACCACAGGGGGGGGACTGAAGCTTTCTTT
CASSWNHRGGTEAFF